One sample yielded the 12 T cell receptor beta chains listed below, sequenced in a study of vaccination and CD4 T cells after COVID-19. The Oncomine TCR Beta short-read assay was what sequenced the DNA obtained from cultured CD4+ T cells. In TCRdb, the PCR reads were re-called with MiXCR into one record per CDR3 protein. The data show some 15,000 distinct CDR3 sequences, with 43% seen just once and approximately 15% held by the top ten. These TCRs' antigens remain unknown. Noted treatment: roughly ten-day PBMC culture with coronavirus spike peptide pools or control peptides (ViraFEST assay). The material sequenced was cultured CD4+ T cells from blood. Every receptor here comes from a human donor with COVID-19.

The rearrangement uses TRBV3-1 and TRBJ1-2, with TRBD1 as a possible D gene (6 bases). Deletions cut 2 bases from V and 0 bases from J, with 10 bases between. Germline CDR1 and CDR2: LGHDT and YNNKEL (reference sequence). CDR3 length equals 15 residues. The CDR3 loop reads CASSQNYRANYGYTF. The CDR3 bases are TGTGCCAGCAGCCAAAACTACAGGGCTAACTATGGCTACACCTTC.

The chain is built from TRBV20-1 and TRBJ2-3; 8 nucleotides match TRBD2. The CDR3 consists of 15 residues. Looked up from germline, CDR1 is DFQATT and CDR2 is SNEGSKA (reference sequence). V lost 3 bases and J lost 4; bases outside the gene matches: 9. The CDR3 region is CSARGLGIWSDTQYF. The CDR3 nucleotides read TGCAGTGCTAGGGGACTAGGGATTTGGTCAGATACGCAGTATTTT.

The chain has TRBV30 and TRBJ2-2; no reliable D call. The CDR3 consists of 13 residues. The V gene lost 4 bases and the J gene lost 1 base, with 7 bases spanning the gap. Looked up from germline, CDR1 is GTSNPN and CDR2 is SVGIG (reference sequence). CDR3 residues: CAWNSVNTGELFF. The DNA of the CDR3 is TGTGCCTGGAACAGTGTGAACACCGGGGAGCTGTTTTTT.

This rearrangement joins TRBV6-1 to TRBJ2-2, with D perhaps given as TRBD1 or TRBD2 (6 bases each). Germline V gene data show CDR1 as MNHNS and CDR2 as SASEGT. V shed 6 bases and J shed 6 bases, with 8 bases lying between them. The CDR3 has 12 amino acids. The CDR3 sequence is CASREGAGELFF. CDR3 DNA: TGTGCCAGCAGGGAGGGGGCCGGGGAGCTGTTTTTT.

This chain connects TRBV28 to TRBJ2-1; D is ambiguous. The CDR3 runs to 11 residues. Germline CDR1 MDHEN, CDR2 SYDVKM. Trimming removed 2 bases from V and 15 bases from J, with 11 bases in between. CDR3 residues: CASSLKGNAFF. The CDR3 nucleotides read TGTGCCAGCAGTTTAAAAGGGAACGCGTTCTTC. Combining the CDR3 with reference TRBV28 and TRBJ2-1 gives the whole variable domain DVKVTQSSRYLVKRTGEKVFLECVQDMDHENMFWYRQDPGLGLRLIYFSYDVKMKEKGDIPEGYSVSREKKERFSLILESASTNQTSMYLCASSLKGNAFFGPGTRLTVL.

V usage is TRBV14 and J usage is TRBJ1-3; the D is unclear. V dropped 4 bases and J dropped 9 bases, with 13 bases sitting between them. Germline assignment: CDR1 SGHDN and CDR2 FVKESK. This CDR3 contains 13 residues. Here the CDR3 reads CASSRFDLSTIYF. The DNA for the CDR3 is TGTGCCAGCAGCCGTTTCGACCTCTCCACCATATATTTT.

The chain couples TRBV19 to TRBJ2-2; D ambiguous. Trimming pared 5 bases from V and 7 bases from J, leaving 11 bases between. The CDR3 extends over 13 amino acids. Germline V gene sequence: CDR1 LNHDA, CDR2 SQIVND (reference sequence). As DNA, the CDR3 is TGTGCCAGTAGTTCGCTCGGCGGCGGGGAGCTGTTTTTT. Translation gives CASSSLGGGELFF. The whole variable domain, remainder taken from reference TRBV19 and TRBJ2-2, is DGGITQSPKYLFRKEGQNVTLSCEQNLNHDAMYWYRQDPGQGLRLIYYSQIVNDFQKGDIAEGYSVSREKKESFPLTVTSAQKNPTAFYLCASSSLGGGELFFGEGSRLTVL.

The chain employs TRBV28 and TRBJ2-7; D is unresolved. The CDR3 runs to 12 residues. CDR1 and CDR2 (germline): MDHEN, SYDVKM. The V and J ends lost 8 bases and 7 bases respectively, with 15 bases between them. The CDR3 sequence: CASEGRYREQYF. For the CDR3, the DNA is TGTGCCAGCGAAGGAAGGTATAGGGAGCAGTACTTC.

This clonotype was seen more than once but under ten times. The chain couples TRBV2 to TRBJ2-6; D gene unclear. The germline CDR1 and CDR2 sequences are SNHLY and FYNNEI. V was shortened by 2 bases and J by 4 bases, with 3 bases between the two germline ends. This CDR3 has 13 amino acids. CDR3 coding DNA: TGTGCCAGCAGTGAATCCGGGGCCAACGTCCTGACTTTC. It yields the protein CASSESGANVLTF.

This clonotype was seen a few times. The genes are TRBV20-1 and TRBJ2-4, with TRBD1 matching 8 bases. The CDR3 sequence is 12 residues long. J was trimmed by 12 bases and V by 3 bases; bases with no gene match: 7. The V gene's germline CDR1 is DFQATT and CDR2 SNEGSKA (reference sequence). The CDR3 bases are TGCAGTGCTAGCGGTCAGACAGGGGATCAGTACTTC. It translates to CSASGQTGDQYF.

Relative to its sample, this clonotype is medium-sized. The chain employs TRBV7-9 and TRBJ2-5, with 10 bases aligning to TRBD2. Germline trimming cut 0 bases from V and 3 bases from J; bases unmatched to any gene: 1. Germline loops: CDR1 SEHNR, CDR2 FQNEAQ (reference sequence). The CDR3 totals 15 residues. This CDR3 reads CASSLASGGKETQYF. Here the CDR3 DNA reads TGTGCCAGCAGCTTAGCTAGCGGGGGGAAAGAGACCCAGTACTTC. The variable domain in full, completed from reference TRBV7-9 and TRBJ2-5, reads DTGVSQNPRHKITKRGQNVTFRCDPISEHNRLYWYRQTLGQGPEFLTYFQNEAQLEKSRLLSDRFSAERPKGSFSTLEIQRTEQGDSAMYLCASSLASGGKETQYFGPGTRLLVL.

The chain carries TRBV6-2 or TRBV6-3 and TRBJ1-6; D perhaps matches TRBD1 (6 bases). Trimming left V 6 bases short and J 5 bases short, with 17 bases between. The CDR3 length is 16 residues. The germline V gene encodes CDR1 MNHEY and CDR2 SVGEGT. CDR3 protein: CASRWDTTFHNSPLHF. CDR3 coding DNA: TGTGCCAGCAGGTGGGACACAACCTTTCATAATTCACCCCTCCACTTT.